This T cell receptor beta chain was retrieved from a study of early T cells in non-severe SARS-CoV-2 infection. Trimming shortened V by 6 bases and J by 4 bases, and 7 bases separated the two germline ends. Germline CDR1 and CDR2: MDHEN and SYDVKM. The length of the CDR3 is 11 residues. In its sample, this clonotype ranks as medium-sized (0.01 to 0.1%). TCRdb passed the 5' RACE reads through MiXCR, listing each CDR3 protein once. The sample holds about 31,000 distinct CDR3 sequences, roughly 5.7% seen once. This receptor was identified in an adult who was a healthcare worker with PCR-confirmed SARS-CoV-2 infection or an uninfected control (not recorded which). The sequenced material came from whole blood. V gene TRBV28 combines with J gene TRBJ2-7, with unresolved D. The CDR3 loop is CASSRQYEQYF. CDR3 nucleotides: TGTGCCAGCAGCCGCCAGTACGAGCAGTACTTC.